Listed below are T cell receptor beta chains from one sample, sequenced in a study of T-cell memory formation after mild COVID-19. One entry per CDR3 protein results from TCRdb running MiXCR on the 5' RACE reads. The table has 250,000 or so distinct CDR3 sequences, about a sixth seen once. What was sequenced was PBMCs or a T cell subset sorted from them (not recorded which). Every receptor here comes from a man aged 18-30 years who had mild COVID-19 (a few samples of this study predate the infection). Cell type and time point are not known. CDR3s include the opening cysteine and the closing phenylalanine or tryptophan. The D gene is left open where the match is weak. Clone size, where shown, is once, few, many, or a class for clones that have expanded.

CASTIGRGGAGEQFF	TGTGCCAGCACCATAGGGCGGGGGGGCGCCGGTGAGCAGTTCTTC	few	TRBV7-2	TRBJ2-1	TRBD2
CASSSPLGTPGSYNEQFF	TGTGCCAGCAGTTCTCCCCTTGGGACCCCAGGGTCCTACAATGAGCAGTTCTTC	NA	TRBV28	TRBJ2-1	NA
CASSPPHGQEEQFF	TGTGCCAGCAGCCCGCCCCACGGACAGGAGGAGCAGTTCTTC	NA	TRBV5-5	TRBJ2-1	TRBD1
CASSGGFYNEQFF	TGCGCCAGCAGTGGGGGTTTCTACAATGAGCAGTTCTTC	few	TRBV5-1	TRBJ2-1	NA
CASSLSQPQHF	TGTGCCAGCAGTTTAAGTCAGCCCCAGCATTTT	few	TRBV12-3/TRBV12-4	TRBJ1-5	NA
CASSQADRRTEAFF	TGCGCCAGCAGCCAAGCGGACAGGCGAACTGAAGCTTTCTTT	NA	TRBV4-1	TRBJ1-1	TRBD1
CASGAGTTDTDTQYF	TGTGCCAGCGGGGCCGGGACTACCGACACAGATACGCAGTATTTT	NA	TRBV2	TRBJ2-3	TRBD2
CASSWGGAVKETQYF	TGCGCCAGCAGCTGGGGTGGGGCAGTTAAAGAGACCCAGTACTTC	few	TRBV5-1	TRBJ2-5	NA
CASSPGTSGVSSYNEQFF	TGTGCCAGCAGCCCAGGGACTAGCGGGGTGAGCTCCTACAATGAGCAGTTCTTC	NA	TRBV7-2	TRBJ2-1	TRBD2
CASSTGTGELFF	TGTGCCAGCAGCACTGGAACCGGGGAGCTGTTTTTT	NA	TRBV5-6	TRBJ2-2	NA
CASSWGTGADNQPQHF	TGTGCCAGCAGTTGGGGTACAGGGGCCGACAATCAGCCCCAGCATTTT	NA	TRBV12-3/TRBV12-4	TRBJ1-5	TRBD1
CASSLEDSNQPQHF	TGTGCCAGCAGCTTAGAGGATAGCAATCAGCCCCAGCATTTT	few	TRBV7-9	TRBJ1-5	NA
CASKARAYPQHF	TGTGCCAGCAAGGCAAGAGCCTACCCCCAGCATTTT	many	TRBV5-8	TRBJ1-5	NA
CASSLGQGADGYTF	TGTGCCAGCAGCTTAGGGCAGGGGGCGGATGGCTACACCTTC	NA	TRBV13	TRBJ1-2	TRBD1
CASSSGTGGRWVKNIQYF	TGTGCCAGCAGCTCAGGGACAGGGGGCCGTTGGGTCAAAAACATTCAGTACTTC	few	TRBV7-2	TRBJ2-4	TRBD1
CSGDRGNTDTQYF	TGCAGCGGCGACAGGGGAAACACAGATACGCAGTATTTT	NA	TRBV29-1	TRBJ2-3	TRBD1
CASSDIRGPGRELFF	TGCGCCAGCAGTGATATAAGGGGCCCAGGCCGGGAGCTGTTTTTT	few	TRBV10-2	TRBJ2-2	NA
CASSFIDLNTEAFF	TGCGCCAGCAGCTTCATAGATTTGAACACTGAAGCTTTCTTT	few	TRBV5-1	TRBJ1-1	NA
CASMREGTEAFF	TGCGCCAGCATGCGGGAGGGCACTGAAGCTTTCTTT	NA	TRBV5-1	TRBJ1-1	NA
CASSIASPHGEQFF	TGTGCCAGTAGTATAGCTTCCCCCCACGGTGAGCAGTTCTTC	NA	TRBV19	TRBJ2-1	NA
CASSQEYGTQYNEQFF	TGCGCCAGCAGCCAAGAGTACGGGACCCAGTACAATGAGCAGTTCTTC	few	TRBV4-3	TRBJ2-1	NA
CASSLREDNYGYTF	TGTGCCAGCAGCTTAAGGGAGGATAACTATGGCTACACCTTC	NA	TRBV7-9	TRBJ1-2	NA
CASSQYRGTGELFF	TGTGCCAGCAGCCAATACAGGGGCACCGGGGAGCTGTTTTTT	NA	TRBV7-3	TRBJ2-2	TRBD1
CSASLTVNTGELFF	TGCAGTGCTTCACTGACAGTCAACACCGGGGAGCTGTTTTTT	NA	TRBV20-1	TRBJ2-2	NA
CASSGSGVGETQYF	TGTGCCAGCAGCGGTAGCGGGGTGGGGGAGACCCAGTACTTC	few	TRBV9	TRBJ2-5	TRBD2
CASSTRTGGSNSPLHF	TGTGCCAGTAGTACGAGGACAGGGGGCTCAAATTCACCCCTCCACTTT	NA	TRBV19	TRBJ1-6	TRBD1
CASSSQGGGTQYF	TGTGCCAGCAGCTCACAGGGCGGCGGGACCCAGTACTTC	NA	TRBV7-8	TRBJ2-5	NA
CASSDARGDTEAFF	TGCGCCAGCAGTGATGCCCGGGGGGACACTGAAGCTTTCTTT	NA	TRBV10-1	TRBJ1-1	NA
CAISVRGEQYF	TGTGCCATCAGTGTGAGGGGCGAGCAGTACTTC	many	TRBV10-3	TRBJ2-7	NA
CASTHPRTDWADTQYF	TGTGCCAGCACCCACCCGAGGACAGACTGGGCAGATACGCAGTATTTT	once	TRBV2	TRBJ2-3	NA
CASSRQRGAGMNTEAFF	TGTGCCAGTAGTCGCCAGAGGGGGGCTGGGATGAACACTGAAGCTTTCTTT	NA	TRBV19	TRBJ1-1	NA
CASRQSPMGNQPQHF	TGTGCCAGTAGACAGAGTCCTATGGGCAATCAGCCCCAGCATTTT	NA	TRBV19	TRBJ1-5	NA
CAWSVYSSYEQYF	TGTGCCTGGAGTGTATACAGCTCCTACGAGCAGTACTTC	few	TRBV30	TRBJ2-7	NA
CASSLIEGQTQYF	TGTGCCAGCAGCTTGATTGAAGGCCAGACCCAGTACTTC	NA	TRBV7-3	TRBJ2-5	NA
CASSPRAGGWETQYF	TGTGCCAGCAGCCCCCGTGCGGGGGGCTGGGAGACCCAGTACTTC	few	TRBV9	TRBJ2-5	TRBD2
CASGLAGGSEQFF	TGTGCCAGCGGACTAGCGGGGGGGAGTGAGCAGTTCTTC	few	TRBV6-2/TRBV6-3	TRBJ2-1	TRBD2
CASSRAGQGASLDGYTF	TGCGCCAGCAGCCGTGCCGGACAGGGGGCGAGTCTCGATGGCTACACCTTC	few	TRBV5-1	TRBJ1-2	TRBD1
CASSRGSSYNEQFF	TGTGCCAGCAGTCGGGGGAGCTCCTACAATGAGCAGTTCTTC	few	TRBV6-2/TRBV6-3	TRBJ2-1	NA
CASSPPAGDTQYF	TGTGCCAGCAGCCCCCCAGCCGGAGATACGCAGTATTTT	NA	TRBV7-9	TRBJ2-3	NA
CAATGRRRGRGYTF	TGTGCCGCGACAGGCCGGAGAAGGGGCCGTGGCTACACCTTC	few	TRBV5-4	TRBJ1-2	NA
CATRGGLFSYEQYF	TGTGCTACTCGGGGGGGGCTTTTCTCCTACGAGCAGTACTTC	NA	TRBV6-5	TRBJ2-7	TRBD2
CASNWGPGRAAFF	TGTGCCAGCAATTGGGGGCCCGGCAGGGCAGCTTTCTTT	few	TRBV7-9	TRBJ1-1	NA
CASSPFQGADEQYF	TGTGCCAGCTCACCATTTCAGGGGGCTGATGAGCAGTACTTC	many	TRBV18	TRBJ2-7	TRBD1
CSVEHPVGTEAFF	TGCAGCGTTGAGCATCCCGTGGGCACTGAAGCTTTCTTT	NA	TRBV29-1	TRBJ1-1	NA
CAGGNSLFTDTQYF	TGTGCCGGAGGGAACAGCCTCTTCACAGATACGCAGTATTTT	NA	TRBV6-2/TRBV6-3	TRBJ2-3	NA